A selection of T cell receptor beta chains follows, all from one sample in a study of HIV-infected patients and healthy controls. TCRdb independently ran MiXCR on the 5' RACE reads; one entry per CDR3 protein. The table includes 17,000 or so distinct CDR3 sequences, around 5% detected once. Material for sequencing was blood. Every receptor here comes from an adult in good health. Each CDR3 is given with its conserved first and last residue. A D gene is named only where the DNA matches it firmly. Expanded clones are given a class, and other clones once, few, many or no size at all.

size,D,length,V,J,DNA,CDR3
many,NA,16,TRBV4-2,TRBJ2-7,TGTGCCAGCAGCCAATCCGCGGGGGCCCGCGCCTACGAGCAGTACTTC,CASSQSAGARAYEQYF
medium-sized,NA,15,TRBV7-9,TRBJ1-2,TGTGCCAGCAGCCAAGGACGGATACAAGTTTATGGCTACACCTTC,CASSQGRIQVYGYTF
many,TRBD1,17,TRBV11-2,TRBJ1-1,TGTGCCAGCAGCCCCTATCTCCCGGACAGGGGTGGGACTGAAGCTTTCTTT,CASSPYLPDRGGTEAFF
medium-sized,TRBD2,15,TRBV20-1,TRBJ2-1,TGCAGTGCTAGAGCCGGGACTAGCGATTACAATGAGCAGTTCTTC,CSARAGTSDYNEQFF
many,NA,14,TRBV12-3/TRBV12-4,TRBJ2-5,TGTGCCAGCAGTTTACAGGCTAACCAAGAGACCCAGTACTTC,CASSLQANQETQYF
many,TRBD2,16,TRBV6-1,TRBJ2-1,TGTGCCAGCAGTGGGACTAGCGGGGGGAAATACAATGAGCAGTTCTTC,CASSGTSGGKYNEQFF
many,NA,14,TRBV6-5,TRBJ1-4,TGTGCCAGCAAAAAGGGTCTGGCTAATGAAAAACTGTTTTTT,CASKKGLANEKLFF
many,NA,13,TRBV28,TRBJ2-7,TGTGCCAGCGCCGGGCCGGGTCGAGACGAGCAGTACTTC,CASAGPGRDEQYF
many,NA,12,TRBV5-6,TRBJ2-7,TGTGCCAGCAGCTTGTCGGGGGACGAGCAGTACTTC,CASSLSGDEQYF
many,TRBD1,15,TRBV9,TRBJ2-2,TGTGCCAGCAGCGAAAGACAGGGGAGCACCGGGGAGCTGTTTTTT,CASSERQGSTGELFF
NA,TRBD1,18,TRBV19,TRBJ1-5,TGTGCCAGTAGTTTAAGGCTTATCGACAGGGGTGGCAATCAGCCCCAGCATTTT,CASSLRLIDRGGNQPQHF
many,TRBD2,14,TRBV13,TRBJ2-3,TGTGCCGTACGTCCGGGGGGGTTCACAGATACGCAGTATTTT,CAVRPGGFTDTQYF
NA,NA,19,TRBV5-5,TRBJ2-7,TGTGCCAGCAGCTTGGCCCTTCCCGAGGGTTTCTATATCTCCTACGAGCAGTACTTC,CASSLALPEGFYISYEQYF
many,NA,17,TRBV3-1,TRBJ2-2,TGTGCCAGCAGCCAGGACACTGTGGACGAGTACGTCCGGGAGCTGTTTTTT,CASSQDTVDEYVRELFF
many,NA,14,TRBV7-3,TRBJ1-6,TGTGCCAGCAGCTTAGGCAGTCGTGATTCACCCCTCCACTTT,CASSLGSRDSPLHF
many,NA,14,TRBV5-1,TRBJ1-1,TGCGCCAGCAGCGAACGGCCCGGTAACACTGAAGCTTTCTTT,CASSERPGNTEAFF
many,TRBD1,13,TRBV12-3/TRBV12-4,TRBJ2-7,TGTGCCAGCAGGCGGACAGGGGCCCACGAGCAGTACTTC,CASRRTGAHEQYF
medium-sized,NA,11,TRBV20-1,TRBJ2-5,TGCAGTGCCCGACCGTGGGAGACCCAGTACTTC,CSARPWETQYF
many,NA,15,TRBV6-4,TRBJ2-1,TGTGCCAGCAGAATTTATGTGGGGAGTTCTGATGCGCAGTTCTTC,CASRIYVGSSDAQFF
once,TRBD2,14,TRBV29-1,TRBJ2-5,TGCAGCGTGGGACTAGCGGGGGGACAAGAGACCCAGTACTTC,CSVGLAGGQETQYF
medium-sized,TRBD1,13,TRBV10-3,TRBJ1-1,TGTGCCATCAGTGGAGGGACAGCGTCTGAAGCTTTCTTT,CAISGGTASEAFF
many,NA,17,TRBV5-1,TRBJ2-1,TGCGCCAGCAGCTTTGGTACAGGAGGAGGTCTAGGGGATGAGCAGTTCTTC,CASSFGTGGGLGDEQFF
many,TRBD1,14,TRBV5-1,TRBJ2-7,TGCGCCAGCAGGCTCCGGGACAGGACCTACGAGCAGTACTTC,CASRLRDRTYEQYF
NA,NA,15,TRBV30,TRBJ1-1,TGTGCCTGGAGAAAGGGGCACATACTGAACACTGAAGCTTTCTTT,CAWRKGHILNTEAFF
many,NA,15,TRBV5-8,TRBJ1-4,TGTGCCAGCAGCTTCGCACTGGGGGGTTCTGAAAAACTGTTTTTT,CASSFALGGSEKLFF
many,NA,14,TRBV3-1,TRBJ1-1,TGTGCCAGCAGCCAGGACGGTTCCCCGTGGCAGGCTTTCTTT,CASSQDGSPWQAFF
many,TRBD1,14,TRBV12-3/TRBV12-4,TRBJ1-4,TGTGCCAGCACCGACAGGGGCGGCGAGGAAAAACTGTTTTTT,CASTDRGGEEKLFF
many,TRBD2,15,TRBV20-1,TRBJ2-3,TGCAGTGCTGCCACTAGCGGGGGGGGTTCGGATACGCAGTATTTT,CSAATSGGGSDTQYF
many,NA,12,TRBV7-9,TRBJ2-3,TGTGCCAGCAGCTTCGACTTAGATACGCAGTATTTT,CASSFDLDTQYF
many,NA,15,TRBV10-3,TRBJ1-5,TGTGCCATCAGTGAGTCGGGGACGAGCAATCAGCCCCAGCATTTT,CAISESGTSNQPQHF
many,NA,17,TRBV12-3/TRBV12-4,TRBJ2-2,TGTGCCAGCAGTTTAATTCGGTATAGGGCCAATGCCGGGGAGCTGTTTTTT,CASSLIRYRANAGELFF
NA,NA,18,TRBV28,TRBJ2-3,TGTGCCAGCAGTCTCACTCAGCAGGGGGGGACTCGCACAGATACGCAGTATTTT,CASSLTQQGGTRTDTQYF
medium-sized,NA,11,TRBV20-1,TRBJ2-1,TGCAGTGCTAGAGAATACAATGAGCAGTTCTTC,CSAREYNEQFF
many,NA,13,TRBV10-3,TRBJ1-1,TGTGCCATCGGAGCGCAGCCGAACACTGAAGCTTTCTTT,CAIGAQPNTEAFF
many,NA,17,TRBV10-3,TRBJ2-3,TGTGCCATCAGTGTAGGGATCCAGTCAGGGACACCGGATACGCAGTATTTT,CAISVGIQSGTPDTQYF
many,NA,15,TRBV3-1,TRBJ1-2,TGTGCCAGCAGCCAAGATCCCCAGAGGAGGGCTGGCTACACCTTC,CASSQDPQRRAGYTF
many,NA,14,TRBV7-8,TRBJ2-7,TGTGCCAGCAGCTTAGGGGAGACAGCTTACGAGCAGTACTTC,CASSLGETAYEQYF
many,NA,12,TRBV19,TRBJ1-1,TGTGCCAGTACCCCGGACCGCGGTGGTGCTTTCTTT,CASTPDRGGAFF
many,TRBD1,17,TRBV12-3/TRBV12-4,TRBJ1-5,TGTGCCAGCAGTCTTACCCCCGTGGGACAGGGCTGGCAGCCCCAGCATTTT,CASSLTPVGQGWQPQHF
many,NA,16,TRBV4-1,TRBJ1-5,TGCGCCAGCAGCCCTTTCGGGAGGTTGAGCAATCAGCCCCAGCATTTT,CASSPFGRLSNQPQHF
medium-sized,NA,11,TRBV25-1,TRBJ1-1,TGTGCCAGCAGTGAGACGACTGAAGCTTTCTTT,CASSETTEAFF
many,TRBD1,15,TRBV6-2/TRBV6-3,TRBJ2-2,TGTGCCAGCACCGAGACAGGGGAGAACACCGGGGAGCTGTTTTTT,CASTETGENTGELFF
many,TRBD2,15,TRBV11-2,TRBJ2-3,TGTGCCAGCAGCTTAGCGGGGGGAGATCGAGATACGCAGTATTTT,CASSLAGGDRDTQYF
medium-sized,NA,16,TRBV7-2,TRBJ2-1,TGTGCCAGCAGCTTGGGTTCCGCAGGGCGGAACAATGAGCAGTTCTTC,CASSLGSAGRNNEQFF
NA,TRBD1,14,TRBV6-2/TRBV6-3,TRBJ1-2,TGTGCCAGCAGTTACCAGGGACAGATCTATGGCTACACCTTC,CASSYQGQIYGYTF
NA,NA,12,TRBV12-3/TRBV12-4,TRBJ1-2,TGTGCCAGCAGTTTTGCGTGGGCCGGCTACACCTTC,CASSFAWAGYTF
many,NA,17,TRBV5-1,TRBJ1-6,TGCGCCAGCAGCTTGGAAGGGACACCCGGAGCAAATTCACCCCTCCACTTT,CASSLEGTPGANSPLHF
many,NA,16,TRBV6-6,TRBJ2-6,TGTGCCAGCAGTCCGTCCACGGGGGCTGGGGCCAACGTCCTGACTTTC,CASSPSTGAGANVLTF
NA,TRBD1,14,TRBV29-1,TRBJ1-1,TGCAGCGTTAGCCCAGGGGGGACCAACACTGAAGCTTTCTTT,CSVSPGGTNTEAFF
medium-sized,NA,12,TRBV29-1,TRBJ2-5,TGCAGCGTTAATCCCGGCGGAGAGACCCAGTACTTC,CSVNPGGETQYF
few,TRBD2,20,TRBV20-1,TRBJ2-3,TGCAGTGCTAGAGATGAGGGACTAGCGGGGGTCCTTCCTAGCACAGATACGCAGTATTTT,CSARDEGLAGVLPSTDTQYF
medium-sized,TRBD2,15,TRBV20-1,TRBJ2-1,TGCAGTGCTAGAGATCCCGGGACTAGCGAGGCTGAGCAGTTCTTC,CSARDPGTSEAEQFF
many,NA,12,TRBV5-1,TRBJ1-1,TGCGCCAGCAGATCGACGGGCAGTGAAGCTTTCTTT,CASRSTGSEAFF
many,NA,14,TRBV7-6,TRBJ2-2,TGTGCCAGCAGCCCTGTCTCGAACACCGGGGAGCTGTTTTTT,CASSPVSNTGELFF
many,NA,14,TRBV5-1,TRBJ2-6,TGCGCCAGCAGCTTGCTATCTGGGGCCAACGTCCTGACTTTC,CASSLLSGANVLTF
medium-sized,NA,15,TRBV6-2/TRBV6-3,TRBJ1-2,TGTGCCAGCAGCCTATCCGGGCCTCTACTTTATGGCTACACCTTC,CASSLSGPLLYGYTF
many,TRBD2,17,TRBV5-1,TRBJ2-7,TGCGCCAGCAGCCAGGGACTAGCGGGCCCAGACTCCTACGAGCAGTACTTC,CASSQGLAGPDSYEQYF
many,TRBD1,16,TRBV18,TRBJ1-1,TGTGCCAGCTCACCATCTGACAGGGGCGCGGGCACTGAAGCTTTCTTT,CASSPSDRGAGTEAFF